Following are 12 T cell receptor beta chains from one sample sequenced in a study of regulatory T cells in long-lasting Graves disease. Noted time point: newly diagnosed GD, antithyroid drugs for less than 3 months. Extracted PBMC RNA gave rise to the TCR library. Libraries of TCR beta came from iRepertoire HTBI primers plus Arm-PCR of CDR3 regions. TCRdb called the multiplex PCR reads again in MiXCR, with one record for every CDR3 protein. The table shows 350,000 to 450,000 distinct CDR3 sequences, with under 15% occurring only once. The data were also submitted as part of a second study, on T cells in Graves' hyperthyroidism and ophthalmopathy.

The material was peripheral blood mononuclear cells (PBMCs), obtained at new diagnosis, from a patient treated with antithyroid drugs. The receptors were sampled from a woman in her 30s with Graves disease.

Ten or more counts support this clonotype. This chain connects TRBV11-2 to TRBJ1-6, with a tentative D call TRBD1 (5 bases). The germline gives CDR1 SGHAT, CDR2 FQNNGV. CDR3 length equals 18 residues. V lost 0 bases and J 0 bases, leaving 12 bases between the germline ends. CDR3 loop: CASSLDRPGSSYNSPLHF. CDR3 DNA sequence: TGTGCCAGCAGCTTAGATCGGCCAGGGAGCTCCTATAATTCACCCCTCCACTTT.

This clonotype was counted at least ten times. The rearrangement uses TRBV12-3 or TRBV12-4 and TRBJ2-2; D gene unclear. V lost 10 bases to trimming and J lost 1 base, with 4 bases between them. CDR3 length: 11 amino acids. CDR3 in DNA: TGTGCCACCTGGAACACCGGGGAGCTGTTTTTT. Translated: CATWNTGELFF.

A few counts support this clonotype. The chain uses TRBV5-1 and TRBJ1-5, with D unresolved. This CDR3 comprises 15 residues. V shed 2 bases and J shed 2 bases, with 11 bases lying between them. Germline loops: CDR1 SGHRS, CDR2 YFSETQ. CDR3 protein: CASSFEREGNQPQHF. The DNA for the CDR3 is TGCGCCAGCAGCTTTGAGAGGGAAGGCAATCAGCCCCAGCATTTT. The full variable domain, rest sourced from reference TRBV5-1 and TRBJ1-5, is KAGVTQTPRYLIKTRGQQVTLSCSPISGHRSVSWYQQTPGQGLQFLFEYFSETQRNKGNFPGRFSGRQFSNSRSEMNVSTLELGDSALYLCASSFEREGNQPQHFGDGTRLSIL.

This clonotype was detected many times. The CDR3 nucleotides read TGTGCCAGCAGTTCCTTAGGGCGGAAAGGCTACGAGCAGTACTTC. It codes for CASSSLGRKGYEQYF. V and J are TRBV6-5 and TRBJ2-7, with no clear D. Germline loops: CDR1 MNHEY, CDR2 SVGAGI. V was cut by 4 bases and J by 3 bases, with 16 bases left in between. CDR3 length: 15 amino acids.

This clonotype was counted between two and nine times. V gene TRBV6-2 or TRBV6-3 combines with J gene TRBJ2-2; D ambiguous. The ends were cut back, 6 bases at V and 3 bases at J, with 17 bases in the middle. The germline V gene has CDR1 MNHEY and CDR2 SVGEGT. This CDR3 comprises 16 residues. The CDR3 coding sequence is TGTGCCAGCAGCAACACTTTTGACCGGGACACCGGGGAGCTGTTTTTT. Protein product: CASSNTFDRDTGELFF.

This clonotype occurred many times. This chain uses TRBV28 with TRBJ2-7; 9 nucleotides match TRBD1. With 4 bases clipped from V and 4 bases from J, the junction kept 8 bases outside the gene matches. The CDR3 consists of 15 residues. Germline V gene data show CDR1 as MDHEN and CDR2 as SYDVKM. The CDR3 reads CASSYPGTGSYEQYF. The CDR3 DNA reads TGTGCCAGCAGTTACCCCGGGACAGGGTCGTACGAGCAGTACTTC.

This chain uses TRBV20-1 with TRBJ1-6, with D uncertain. V lost 6 bases, J lost 7 bases, and 19 bases lay in between. The CDR3 loop spans 15 amino acids. Germline V gene data show CDR1 as DFQATT and CDR2 as SNEGSKA (reference sequence). The CDR3 DNA reads as TGCAGTGCCCGCGCCCGCCTTCTGGAAAATTCACCCCTCCACTTT. As protein: CSARARLLENSPLHF.

The table lists this clonotype with many counts. This chain joins TRBV6-1 and TRBJ2-3; 9 bases fit TRBD2. The V segment lost 6 bases and the J segment 5 bases; nucleotides outside the gene matches: 9. The CDR3 length is 15 residues. Germline V gene data show CDR1 as MNHNS and CDR2 as SASEGT. The CDR3 region is CASSPSAGGIDTQYF. The CDR3 DNA follows: TGTGCCAGCAGCCCCTCGGCGGGAGGGATAGATACGCAGTATTTT.

This clonotype was seen repeatedly, ten times or more. The V call is TRBV2, the J call TRBJ1-5; no firm D call. V was shortened by 4 bases and J by 0 bases, with 31 bases between the two germline ends. CDR1 is SNHLY and CDR2 is FYNNEI in the germline V gene. The CDR3 length is 22 residues. The CDR3, as DNA: TGTGCCAGCAGTGGAAAAATTGGGCCCGTTTTTGTCCCCCCGTATAGCAATCAGCCCCAGCATTTT. Translated, it gives CASSGKIGPVFVPPYSNQPQHF.

This clonotype occurred a few times. V gene TRBV6-2 or TRBV6-3 combines with J gene TRBJ2-7; D remains ambiguous. The V end was cut by 6 bases, the J end by 0 bases, with 15 bases between. CDR1 is MNHEY and CDR2 is SVGEGT in the germline V gene. The CDR3 runs to 15 residues. This CDR3 reads CASSHMVPSSYEQYF. In nucleotides, the CDR3 is TGTGCCAGCAGCCACATGGTTCCGAGCTCCTACGAGCAGTACTTC.

A few counts support this clonotype. The chain combines TRBV19 with TRBJ1-1, with D perhaps TRBD1 (6 bases). V lost 4 bases, J lost 7 bases, and 22 bases lay in between. Germline V gives CDR1 LNHDA, CDR2 SQIVND (reference sequence). The CDR3 runs 16 residues. CDR3 sequence reads: CASSNHQTGLEDEAFF. The CDR3 DNA reads as TGTGCCAGTAGTAATCACCAAACAGGGTTGGAAGATGAAGCTTTCTTT. Full variable domain (remainder filled in from reference TRBV19 and TRBJ1-1): DGGITQSPKYLFRKEGQNVTLSCEQNLNHDAMYWYRQDPGQGLRLIYYSQIVNDFQKGDIAEGYSVSREKKESFPLTVTSAQKNPTAFYLCASSNHQTGLEDEAFFGQGTRLTVV.

This clonotype has ten or more counts. This rearrangement joins TRBV24-1 to TRBJ2-1; possible D gene TRBD2, 5 bases. Looked up from germline, CDR1 is KGHDR and CDR2 is SFDVKD. This CDR3 has 17 amino acids. The germline V and J ends were trimmed by 0 bases and 8 bases, with 19 bases remaining between them. The CDR3: CATSDLRLEDMRHEQFF. In DNA form, the CDR3 reads TGTGCCACCAGTGATTTGCGGTTGGAGGATATGCGGCATGAGCAGTTCTTC.